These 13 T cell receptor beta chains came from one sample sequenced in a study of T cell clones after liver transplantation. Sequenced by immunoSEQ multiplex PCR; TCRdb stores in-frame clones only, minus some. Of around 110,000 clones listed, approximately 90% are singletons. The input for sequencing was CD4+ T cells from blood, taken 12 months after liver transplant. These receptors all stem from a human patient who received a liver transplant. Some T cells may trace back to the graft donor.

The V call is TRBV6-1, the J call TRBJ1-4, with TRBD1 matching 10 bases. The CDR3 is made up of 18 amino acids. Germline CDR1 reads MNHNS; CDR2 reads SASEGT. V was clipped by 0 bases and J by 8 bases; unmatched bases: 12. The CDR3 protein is CASSEAPFRQGAGEKLFF. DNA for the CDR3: TGTGCCAGCAGTGAAGCACCCTTTCGACAGGGGGCAGGGGAAAAACTGTTTTTT.

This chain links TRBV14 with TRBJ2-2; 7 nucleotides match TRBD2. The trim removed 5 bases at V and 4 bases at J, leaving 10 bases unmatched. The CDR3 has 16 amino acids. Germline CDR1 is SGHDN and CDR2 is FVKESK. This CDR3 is CASSGGLVRVTGELFF. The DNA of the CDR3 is TGTGCCAGCAGCGGAGGACTAGTTCGGGTCACCGGGGAGCTGTTTTTT.

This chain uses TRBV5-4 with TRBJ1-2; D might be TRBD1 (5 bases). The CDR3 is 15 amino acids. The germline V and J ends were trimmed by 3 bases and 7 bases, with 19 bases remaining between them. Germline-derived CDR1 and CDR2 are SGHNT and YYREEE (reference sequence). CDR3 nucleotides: TGTGCCAGCAGCTCCTCCAGGGTAAATAGTGGTGGCTACACCTTC. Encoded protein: CASSSSRVNSGGYTF.

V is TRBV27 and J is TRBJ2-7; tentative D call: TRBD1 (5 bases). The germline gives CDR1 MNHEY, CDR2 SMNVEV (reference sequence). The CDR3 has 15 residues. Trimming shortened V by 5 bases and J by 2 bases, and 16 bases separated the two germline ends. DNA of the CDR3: TGTGCCAGCAGTGAATACAGGCAGGGCACCTACGAGCAGTACTTC. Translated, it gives CASSEYRQGTYEQYF.

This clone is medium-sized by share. The CDR3 is CASSLGTGLTGELFF. CDR3 nucleotides: TGTGCCAGCAGCTTAGGGACAGGACTCACCGGGGAGCTGTTTTTT. This sequence joins TRBV7-9 and TRBJ2-2; 7 positions match TRBD1. The CDR3 length is 15 residues. Looked up from germline, CDR1 is SEHNR and CDR2 is FQNEAQ (reference sequence). Germline trimming cut 1 base from V and 4 bases from J; bases unmatched to any gene: 3.

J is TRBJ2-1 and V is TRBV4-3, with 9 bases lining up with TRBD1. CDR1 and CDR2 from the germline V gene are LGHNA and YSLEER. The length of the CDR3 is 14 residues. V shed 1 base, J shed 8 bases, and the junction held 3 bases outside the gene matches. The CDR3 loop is CASSQGRQGDEQFF. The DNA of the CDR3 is TGCGCCAGCAGCCAAGGCCGACAGGGGGATGAGCAGTTCTTC.

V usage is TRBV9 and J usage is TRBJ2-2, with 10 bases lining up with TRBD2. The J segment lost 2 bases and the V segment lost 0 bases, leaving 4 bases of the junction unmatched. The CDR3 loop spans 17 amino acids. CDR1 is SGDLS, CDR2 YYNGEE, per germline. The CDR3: CASSVGSSGRNTGELFF. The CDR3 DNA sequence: TGTGCCAGCAGCGTAGGGTCTAGCGGGAGAAACACCGGGGAGCTGTTTTTT.

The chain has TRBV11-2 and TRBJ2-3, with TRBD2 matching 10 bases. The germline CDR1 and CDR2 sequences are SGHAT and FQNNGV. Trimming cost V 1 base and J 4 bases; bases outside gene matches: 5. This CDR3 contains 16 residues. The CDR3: CASSLGVLAGADTQYF. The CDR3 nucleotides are TGTGCCAGCAGCTTAGGAGTGCTAGCGGGGGCAGATACGCAGTATTTT.

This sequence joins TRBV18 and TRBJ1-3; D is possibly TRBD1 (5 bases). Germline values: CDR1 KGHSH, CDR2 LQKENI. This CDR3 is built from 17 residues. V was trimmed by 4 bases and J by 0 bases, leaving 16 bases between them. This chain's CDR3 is CASSLKRDPGSGNTIYF. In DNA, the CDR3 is TGTGCCAGCTCACTTAAACGGGACCCAGGCTCTGGAAACACCATATATTTT. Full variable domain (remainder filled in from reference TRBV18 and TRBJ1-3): NAGVMQNPRHLVRRRGQEARLRCSPMKGHSHVYWYRQLPEEGLKFMVYLQKENIIDESGMPKERFSAEFPKEGPSILRIQQVVRGDSAAYFCASSLKRDPGSGNTIYFGEGSWLTVV.

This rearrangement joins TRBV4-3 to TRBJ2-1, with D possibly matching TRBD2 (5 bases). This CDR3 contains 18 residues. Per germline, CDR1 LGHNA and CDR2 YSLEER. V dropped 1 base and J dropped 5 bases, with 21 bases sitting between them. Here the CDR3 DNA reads TGCGCCAGCAGCCAAGTTTTGGGCTTAGAGGGAATTAACAATGAGCAGTTCTTC. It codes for CASSQVLGLEGINNEQFF.

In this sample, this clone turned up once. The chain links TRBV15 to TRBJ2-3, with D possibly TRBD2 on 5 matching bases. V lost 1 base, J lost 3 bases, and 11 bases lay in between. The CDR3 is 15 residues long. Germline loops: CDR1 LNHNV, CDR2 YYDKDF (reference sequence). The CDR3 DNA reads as TGTGCCACCAGCAGAGGAGGGCAGCAAACAGATACGCAGTATTTT. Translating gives CATSRGGQQTDTQYF. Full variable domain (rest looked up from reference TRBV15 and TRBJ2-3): DAMVIQNPRYQVTQFGKPVTLSCSQTLNHNVMYWYQQKSSQAPKLLFHYYDKDFNNEADTPDNFQSRRPNTSFCFLDIRSPGLGDTAMYLCATSRGGQQTDTQYFGPGTRLTVL.

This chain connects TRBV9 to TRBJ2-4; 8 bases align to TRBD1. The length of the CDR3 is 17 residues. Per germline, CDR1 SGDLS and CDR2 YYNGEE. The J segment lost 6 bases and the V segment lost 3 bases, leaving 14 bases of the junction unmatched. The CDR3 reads CASSEGAGGVGGNIQYF. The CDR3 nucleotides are TGTGCCAGCAGCGAGGGAGCAGGGGGCGTAGGTGGAAACATTCAGTACTTC.

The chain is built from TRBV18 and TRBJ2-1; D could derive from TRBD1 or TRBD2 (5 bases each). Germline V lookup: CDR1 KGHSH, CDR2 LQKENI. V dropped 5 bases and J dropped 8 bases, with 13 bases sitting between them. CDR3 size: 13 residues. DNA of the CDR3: TGTGCCAGCTCAGGGACGATTGGGGATGAGCAGTTCTTC. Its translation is CASSGTIGDEQFF. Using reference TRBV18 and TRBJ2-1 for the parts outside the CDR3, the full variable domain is NAGVMQNPRHLVRRRGQEARLRCSPMKGHSHVYWYRQLPEEGLKFMVYLQKENIIDESGMPKERFSAEFPKEGPSILRIQQVVRGDSAAYFCASSGTIGDEQFFGPGTRLTVL.